This T cell receptor (beta chain) appears in the sequencing data of a study of T cell changes during pregnancy in multiple sclerosis. Generated by immunoSEQ multiplex PCR, the TCRdb table keeps only in-frame clones and is missing some. The sample has roughly 75,000 clones, approximately 89% seen once; the top ten hold 1.9%. The origin of this receptor is a female donor with multiple sclerosis, enrolled in a pregnancy study. This material consisted of peripheral blood, taken before pregnancy.

CDR3 coding DNA: TGTGCCAGCAGCAAGGGGGCAGGGGATACGCAGTATTTT. Translated, it gives CASSKGAGDTQYF. This sequence joins TRBV14 and TRBJ2-3; 7 positions match TRBD1. V was clipped by 5 bases and J by 6 bases; unmatched bases: 5. CDR3 length: 13 residues. Germline V CDR1 and CDR2: SGHDN, FVKESK.